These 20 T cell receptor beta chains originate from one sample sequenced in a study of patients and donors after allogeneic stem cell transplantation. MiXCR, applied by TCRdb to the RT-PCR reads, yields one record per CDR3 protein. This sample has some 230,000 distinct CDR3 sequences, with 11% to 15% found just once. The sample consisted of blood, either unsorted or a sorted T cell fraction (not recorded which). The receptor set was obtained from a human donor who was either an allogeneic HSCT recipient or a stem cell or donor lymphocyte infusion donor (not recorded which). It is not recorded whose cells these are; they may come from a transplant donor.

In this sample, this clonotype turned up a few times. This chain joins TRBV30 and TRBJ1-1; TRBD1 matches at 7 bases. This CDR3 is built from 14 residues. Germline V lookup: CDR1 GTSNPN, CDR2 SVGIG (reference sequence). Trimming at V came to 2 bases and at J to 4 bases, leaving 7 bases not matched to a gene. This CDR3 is CAWSQTGVGTEAFF. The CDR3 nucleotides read TGTGCCTGGAGTCAAACAGGGGTGGGCACTGAAGCTTTCTTT.

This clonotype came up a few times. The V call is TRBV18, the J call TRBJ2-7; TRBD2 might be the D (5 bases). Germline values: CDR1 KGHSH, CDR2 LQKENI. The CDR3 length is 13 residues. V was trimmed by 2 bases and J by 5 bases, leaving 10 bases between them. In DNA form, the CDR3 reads TGTGCCAGCTCACCAGGGGTGGGAGACGAGCAGTACTTC. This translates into CASSPGVGDEQYF.

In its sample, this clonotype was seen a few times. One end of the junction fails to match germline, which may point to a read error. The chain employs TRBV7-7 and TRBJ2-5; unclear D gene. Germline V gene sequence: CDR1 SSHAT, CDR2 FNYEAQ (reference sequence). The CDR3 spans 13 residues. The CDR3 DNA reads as TGTGCTAGCAGCTTAGCTGGGTCAGAGACCCAGTACTTC. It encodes CASSLAGSETQYF.

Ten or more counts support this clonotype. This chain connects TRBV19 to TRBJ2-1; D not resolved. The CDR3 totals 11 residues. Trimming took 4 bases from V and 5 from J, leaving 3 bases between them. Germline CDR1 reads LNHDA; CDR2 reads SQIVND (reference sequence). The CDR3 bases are TGTGCCAGTAGTACACACAATGAGCAGTTCTTC. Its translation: CASSTHNEQFF.

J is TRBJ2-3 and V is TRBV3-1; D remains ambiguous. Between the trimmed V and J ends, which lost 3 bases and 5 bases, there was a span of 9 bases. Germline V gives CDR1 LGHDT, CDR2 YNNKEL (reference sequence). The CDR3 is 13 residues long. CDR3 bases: TGTGCCAGCAGCCACCAACGCGGAGATACGCAGTATTTT. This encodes CASSHQRGDTQYF.

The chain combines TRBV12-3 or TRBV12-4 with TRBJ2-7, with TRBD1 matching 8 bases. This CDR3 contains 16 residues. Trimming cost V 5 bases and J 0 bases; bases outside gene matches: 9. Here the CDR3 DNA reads TGTGCCAGCAGTGTCATCACAGGGGGAAGCTCCTACGAGCAGTACTTC. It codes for CASSVITGGSSYEQYF.

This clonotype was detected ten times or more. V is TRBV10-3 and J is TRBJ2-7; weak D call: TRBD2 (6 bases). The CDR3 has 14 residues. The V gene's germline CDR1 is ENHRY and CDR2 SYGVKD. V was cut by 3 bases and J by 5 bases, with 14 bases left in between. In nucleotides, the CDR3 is TGTGCCATCAGTGAAGCCGCGGGACGGAACGAGCAGTACTTC. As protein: CAISEAAGRNEQYF.

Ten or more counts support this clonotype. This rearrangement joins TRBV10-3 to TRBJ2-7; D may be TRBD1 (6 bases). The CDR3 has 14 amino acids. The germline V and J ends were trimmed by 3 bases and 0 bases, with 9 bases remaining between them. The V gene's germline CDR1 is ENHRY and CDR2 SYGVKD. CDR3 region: CAISDHRVSYEQYF. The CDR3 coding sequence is TGTGCCATCAGTGATCACAGGGTCTCCTACGAGCAGTACTTC.

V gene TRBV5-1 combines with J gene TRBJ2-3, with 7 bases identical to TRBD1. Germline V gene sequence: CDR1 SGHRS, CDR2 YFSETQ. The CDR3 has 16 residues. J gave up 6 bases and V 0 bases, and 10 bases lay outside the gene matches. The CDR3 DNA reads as TGCGCCAGCAGCTTGGAACAGGTCAGGGGGAGTGATACGCAGTATTTT. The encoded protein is CASSLEQVRGSDTQYF.

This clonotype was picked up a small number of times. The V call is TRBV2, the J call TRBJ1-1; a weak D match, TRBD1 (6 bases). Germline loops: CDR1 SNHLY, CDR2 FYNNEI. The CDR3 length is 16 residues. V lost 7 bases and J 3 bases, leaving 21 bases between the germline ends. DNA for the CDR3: TGTGCCAGCAACAGGGAAGTTTTGAGACCGGACACTGAAGCTTTCTTT. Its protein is CASNREVLRPDTEAFF.

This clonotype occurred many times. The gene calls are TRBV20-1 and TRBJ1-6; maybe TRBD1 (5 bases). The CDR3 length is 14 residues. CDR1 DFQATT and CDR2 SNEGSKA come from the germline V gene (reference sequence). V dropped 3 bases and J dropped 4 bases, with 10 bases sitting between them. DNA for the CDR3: TGCAGTGCTAGGGCCGGGGGATATAATTCACCCCTCCACTTT. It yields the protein CSARAGGYNSPLHF.

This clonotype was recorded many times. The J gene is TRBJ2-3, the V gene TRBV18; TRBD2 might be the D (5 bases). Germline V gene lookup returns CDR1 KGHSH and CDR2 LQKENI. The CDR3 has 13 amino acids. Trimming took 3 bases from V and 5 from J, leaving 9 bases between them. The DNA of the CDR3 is TGTGCCAGCTCACCGGGGAGCGAAGATACGCAGTATTTT. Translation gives CASSPGSEDTQYF.

Here the CDR3 reads CASSSPTGREQYF. The CDR3 region has the DNA TGTGCCAGCAGTTCTCCGACTGGTCGCGAGCAGTACTTC. V and J are TRBV6-5 and TRBJ2-7, with D unresolved. With 4 bases removed from V and 6 bases from J, the gap between germline ends came to 13 bases. The CDR3 covers 13 residues. The germline V gene has CDR1 MNHEY and CDR2 SVGAGI.

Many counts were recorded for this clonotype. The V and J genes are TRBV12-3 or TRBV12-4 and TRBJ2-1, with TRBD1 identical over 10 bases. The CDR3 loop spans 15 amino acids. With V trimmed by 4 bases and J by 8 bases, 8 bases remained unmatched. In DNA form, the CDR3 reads TGTGCCAGCAGTTCCGGGACAGGGGTGTTAGATGAGCAGTTCTTC. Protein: CASSSGTGVLDEQFF.

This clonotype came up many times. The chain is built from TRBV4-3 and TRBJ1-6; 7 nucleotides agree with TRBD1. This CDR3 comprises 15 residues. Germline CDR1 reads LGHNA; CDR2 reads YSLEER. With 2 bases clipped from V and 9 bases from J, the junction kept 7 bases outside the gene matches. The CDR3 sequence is CASSQSRGSLSPLHF. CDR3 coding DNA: TGCGCCAGCAGCCAATCCAGGGGGAGTCTTTCACCCCTCCACTTT.

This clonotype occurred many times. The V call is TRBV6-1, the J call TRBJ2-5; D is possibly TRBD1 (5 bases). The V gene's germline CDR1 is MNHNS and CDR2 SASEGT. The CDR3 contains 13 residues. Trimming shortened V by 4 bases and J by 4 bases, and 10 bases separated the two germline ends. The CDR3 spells CASSAGPAETQYF. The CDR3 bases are TGTGCCAGCAGTGCAGGGCCCGCAGAGACCCAGTACTTC.

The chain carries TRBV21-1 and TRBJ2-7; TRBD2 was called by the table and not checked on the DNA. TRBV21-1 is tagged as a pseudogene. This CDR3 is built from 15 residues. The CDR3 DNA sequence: TGTGCCAGCAGCAACGGACTAGCGGACGGCTACGAGCAGTACTTC. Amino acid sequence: CASSNGLADGYEQYF.

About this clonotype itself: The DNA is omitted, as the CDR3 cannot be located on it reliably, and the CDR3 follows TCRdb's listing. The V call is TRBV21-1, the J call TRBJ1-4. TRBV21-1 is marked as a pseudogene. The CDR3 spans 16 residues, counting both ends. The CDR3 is CASSKVKRQLMKNCFF.

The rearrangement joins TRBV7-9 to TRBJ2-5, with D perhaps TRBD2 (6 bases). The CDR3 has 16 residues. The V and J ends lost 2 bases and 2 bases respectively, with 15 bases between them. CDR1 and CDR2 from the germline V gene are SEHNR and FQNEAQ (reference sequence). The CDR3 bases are TGTGCCAGCAGCTTAAGGCATCTTGGACTACAAGAGACCCAGTACTTC. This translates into CASSLRHLGLQETQYF.

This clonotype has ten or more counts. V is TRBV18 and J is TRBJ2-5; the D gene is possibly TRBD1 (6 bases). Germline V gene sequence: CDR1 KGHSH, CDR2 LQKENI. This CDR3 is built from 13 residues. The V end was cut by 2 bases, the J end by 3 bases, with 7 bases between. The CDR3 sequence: CASSPGQKETQYF. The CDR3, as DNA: TGTGCCAGCTCACCAGGACAGAAAGAGACCCAGTACTTC.